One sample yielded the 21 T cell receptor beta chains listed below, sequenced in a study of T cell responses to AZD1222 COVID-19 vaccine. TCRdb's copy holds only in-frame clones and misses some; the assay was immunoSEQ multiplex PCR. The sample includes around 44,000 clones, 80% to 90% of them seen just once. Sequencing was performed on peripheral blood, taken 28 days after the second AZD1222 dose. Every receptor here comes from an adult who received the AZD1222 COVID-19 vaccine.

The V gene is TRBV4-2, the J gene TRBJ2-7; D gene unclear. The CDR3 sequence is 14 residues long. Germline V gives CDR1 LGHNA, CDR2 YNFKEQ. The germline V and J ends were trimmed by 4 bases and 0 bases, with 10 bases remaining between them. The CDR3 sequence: CASSRRLSSYEQYF. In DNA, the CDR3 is TGTGCCAGCAGCCGTAGACTTAGCTCCTACGAGCAGTACTTC.

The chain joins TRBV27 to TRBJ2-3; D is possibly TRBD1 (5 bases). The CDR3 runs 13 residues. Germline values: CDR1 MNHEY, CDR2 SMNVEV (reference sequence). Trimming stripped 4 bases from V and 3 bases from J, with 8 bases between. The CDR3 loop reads CASSSDRTDTQYF. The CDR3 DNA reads TGTGCCAGCAGTTCTGACAGAACAGATACGCAGTATTTT.

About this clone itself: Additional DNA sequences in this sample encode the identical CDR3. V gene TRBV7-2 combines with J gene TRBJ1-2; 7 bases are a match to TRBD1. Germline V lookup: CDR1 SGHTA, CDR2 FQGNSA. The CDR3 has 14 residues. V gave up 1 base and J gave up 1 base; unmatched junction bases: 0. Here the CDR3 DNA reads TGTGCCAGCAGCTTAGGACAGGGTAACTATGGCTACACCTTC. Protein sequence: CASSLGQGNYGYTF.

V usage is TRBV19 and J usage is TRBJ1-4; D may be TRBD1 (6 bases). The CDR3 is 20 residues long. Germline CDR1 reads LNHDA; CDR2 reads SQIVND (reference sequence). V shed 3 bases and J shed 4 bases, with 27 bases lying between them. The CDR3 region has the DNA TGTGCCAGTAGTATGGATCAACAGGGAAGAGTTAGGAGACTTAATGAAAAACTGTTTTTT. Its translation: CASSMDQQGRVRRLNEKLFF.

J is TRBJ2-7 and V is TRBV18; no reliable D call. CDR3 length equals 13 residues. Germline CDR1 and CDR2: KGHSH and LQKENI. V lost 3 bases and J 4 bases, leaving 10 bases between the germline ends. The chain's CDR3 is CASSPAVDYEQYF. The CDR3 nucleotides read TGTGCCAGCTCACCGGCCGTAGATTACGAGCAGTACTTC.

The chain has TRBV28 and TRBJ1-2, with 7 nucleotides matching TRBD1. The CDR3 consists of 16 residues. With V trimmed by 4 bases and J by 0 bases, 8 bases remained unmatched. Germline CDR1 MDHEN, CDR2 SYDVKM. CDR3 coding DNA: TGTGCCAGCAGTTCGCCGACAGGGCCAGCTAACTATGGCTACACCTTC. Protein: CASSSPTGPANYGYTF.

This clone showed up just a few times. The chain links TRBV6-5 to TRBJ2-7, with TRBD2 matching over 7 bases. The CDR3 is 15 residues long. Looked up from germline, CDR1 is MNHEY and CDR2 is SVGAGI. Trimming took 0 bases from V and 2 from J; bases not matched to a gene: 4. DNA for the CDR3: TGTGCCAGCAGTTACTCTTCTAGCGGAACCTACGAGCAGTACTTC. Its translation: CASSYSSSGTYEQYF.

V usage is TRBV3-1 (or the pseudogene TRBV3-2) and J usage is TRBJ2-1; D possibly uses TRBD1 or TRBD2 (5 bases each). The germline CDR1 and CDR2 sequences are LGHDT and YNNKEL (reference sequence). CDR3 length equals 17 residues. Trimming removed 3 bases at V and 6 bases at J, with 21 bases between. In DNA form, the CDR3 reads TGTGCCAGCAGCCACCCCCCTTGGGACGCGTCGCCCAATGAGCAGTTCTTC. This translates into CASSHPPWDASPNEQFF.

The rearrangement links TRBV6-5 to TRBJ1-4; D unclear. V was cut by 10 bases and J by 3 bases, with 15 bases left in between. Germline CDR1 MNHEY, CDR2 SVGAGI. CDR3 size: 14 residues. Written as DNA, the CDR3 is TGTGCCACCCGGGGATTGAGGGCTAATGAAAAACTGTTTTTT. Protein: CATRGLRANEKLFF.

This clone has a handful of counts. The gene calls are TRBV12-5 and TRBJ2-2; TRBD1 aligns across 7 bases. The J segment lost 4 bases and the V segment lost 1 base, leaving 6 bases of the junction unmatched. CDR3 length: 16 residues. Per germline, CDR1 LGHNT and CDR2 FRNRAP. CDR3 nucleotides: TGTGCTAGTGGTTTGGCGACAGGGAGTAGCACCGGGGAGCTGTTTTTT. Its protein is CASGLATGSSTGELFF.

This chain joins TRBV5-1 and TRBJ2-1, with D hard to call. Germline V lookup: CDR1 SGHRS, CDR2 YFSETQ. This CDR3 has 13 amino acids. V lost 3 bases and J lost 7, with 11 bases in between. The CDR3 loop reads CASSWAPRNEQFF. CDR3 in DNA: TGCGCCAGCAGCTGGGCCCCCCGGAATGAGCAGTTCTTC.

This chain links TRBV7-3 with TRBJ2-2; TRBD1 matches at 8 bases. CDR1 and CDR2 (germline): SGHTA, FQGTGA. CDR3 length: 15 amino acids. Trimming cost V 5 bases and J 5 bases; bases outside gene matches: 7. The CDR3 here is CASSPGTGGTGELFF. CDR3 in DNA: TGTGCCAGCAGCCCCGGGACAGGAGGTACCGGGGAGCTGTTTTTT. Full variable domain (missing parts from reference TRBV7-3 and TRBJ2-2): GAGVSQTPSNKVTEKGKYVELRCDPISGHTALYWYRQSLGQGPEFLIYFQGTGAADDSGLPNDRFFAVRPEGSVSTLKIQRTERGDSAVYLCASSPGTGGTGELFFGEGSRLTVL.

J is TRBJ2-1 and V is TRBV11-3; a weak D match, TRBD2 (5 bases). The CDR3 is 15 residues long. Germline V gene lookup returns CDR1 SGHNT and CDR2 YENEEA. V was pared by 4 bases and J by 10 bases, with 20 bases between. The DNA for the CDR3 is TGTGCCAGCAGCTCCGGGGAAGCTCTCCTGAGGGAGCAGTTCTTC. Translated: CASSSGEALLREQFF.

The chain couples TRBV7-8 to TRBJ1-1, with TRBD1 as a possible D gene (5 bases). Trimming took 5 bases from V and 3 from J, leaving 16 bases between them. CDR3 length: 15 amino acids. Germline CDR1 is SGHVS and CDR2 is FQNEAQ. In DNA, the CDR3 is TGTGCCAGCAGCCTCGGGACCTTTAGGGACACTGAAGCTTTCTTT. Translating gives CASSLGTFRDTEAFF. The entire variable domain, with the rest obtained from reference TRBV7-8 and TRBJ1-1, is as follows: GAGVSQSPRYKVAKRGQDVALRCDPISGHVSLFWYQQALGQGPEFLTYFQNEAQLDKSGLPSDRFFAERPEGSVSTLKIQRTQQEDSAVYLCASSLGTFRDTEAFFGQGTRLTVV.

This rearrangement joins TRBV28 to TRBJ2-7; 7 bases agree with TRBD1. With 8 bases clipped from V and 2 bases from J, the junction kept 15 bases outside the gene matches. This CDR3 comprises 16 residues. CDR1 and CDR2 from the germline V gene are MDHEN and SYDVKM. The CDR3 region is CASSGTALKITYEQYF. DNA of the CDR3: TGTGCCAGCTCCGGGACAGCCTTAAAGATAACCTACGAGCAGTACTTC.

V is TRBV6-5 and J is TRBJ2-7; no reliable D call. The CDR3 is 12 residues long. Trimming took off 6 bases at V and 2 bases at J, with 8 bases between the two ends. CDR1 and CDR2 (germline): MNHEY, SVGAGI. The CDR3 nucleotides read TGTGCCAGCAGGAAAGAAACCTACGAGCAGTACTTC. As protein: CASRKETYEQYF.

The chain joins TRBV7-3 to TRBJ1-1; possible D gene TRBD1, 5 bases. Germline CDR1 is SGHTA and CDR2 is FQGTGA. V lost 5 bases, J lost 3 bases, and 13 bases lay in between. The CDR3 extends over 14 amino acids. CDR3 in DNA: TGTGCCAGCAGCCCGGGCGGGGCGTACACTGAAGCTTTCTTT. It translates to CASSPGGAYTEAFF.

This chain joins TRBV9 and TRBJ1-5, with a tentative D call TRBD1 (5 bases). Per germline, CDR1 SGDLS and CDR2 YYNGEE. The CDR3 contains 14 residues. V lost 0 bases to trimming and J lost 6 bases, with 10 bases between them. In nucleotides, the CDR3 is TGTGCCAGCAGCGTAGTAGGGGCGCGTCAGCCCCAGCATTTT. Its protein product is CASSVVGARQPQHF.

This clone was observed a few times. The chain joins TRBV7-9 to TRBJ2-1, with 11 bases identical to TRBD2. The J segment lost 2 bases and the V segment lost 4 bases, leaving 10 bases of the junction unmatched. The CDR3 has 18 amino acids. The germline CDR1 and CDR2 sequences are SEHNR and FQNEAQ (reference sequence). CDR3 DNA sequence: TGTGCCAGCAGCTCCTCGGAGGCTAGCGGGAGGACCTACAATGAGCAGTTCTTC. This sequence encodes CASSSSEASGRTYNEQFF.

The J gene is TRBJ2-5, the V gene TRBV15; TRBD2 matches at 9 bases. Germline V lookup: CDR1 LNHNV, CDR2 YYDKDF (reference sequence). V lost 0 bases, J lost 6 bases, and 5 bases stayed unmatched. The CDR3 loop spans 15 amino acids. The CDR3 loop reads CATSRDLAGIKTQYF. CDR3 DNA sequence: TGTGCCACCAGCAGAGACCTAGCGGGAATAAAGACCCAGTACTTC.

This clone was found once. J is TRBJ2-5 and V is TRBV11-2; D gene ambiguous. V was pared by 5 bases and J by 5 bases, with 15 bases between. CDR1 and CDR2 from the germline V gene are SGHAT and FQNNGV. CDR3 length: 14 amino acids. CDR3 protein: CASSPSRNLETQYF. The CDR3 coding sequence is TGTGCCAGCAGCCCCTCGCGCAACCTTGAGACCCAGTACTTC.